One and the same sample provided the 24 T cell receptor beta chains below, sequenced in a study of blood T cell repertoires in COVID-19 (dated by TCRdb to about 2020). The library was produced with the immunoSEQ multiplex PCR assay. TCRdb holds this immuneACCESS table with in-frame rearrangements only. Some clones are missing; in checked studies, unresolved V genes explain under half, and the rest has no known cause. This sample lists approximately 100,000 clones; around 80% were detected once. Of the sample, less than 11% falls within the top ten clones. Sample: peripheral blood. These receptors were collected from a man in his sixties or seventies with acute or convalescent COVID-19.

The rearrangement uses TRBV19 and TRBJ2-3, with 10 bases fitting TRBD1. This CDR3 spans 14 amino acids. The germline CDR1 and CDR2 sequences are LNHDA and SQIVND (reference sequence). The trim removed 7 bases at V and 3 bases at J, leaving 4 bases unmatched. CDR3 sequence (DNA): TGTGCCAGTAACCCGGGACAGGGGACAGATACGCAGTATTTT. Its protein product is CASNPGQGTDTQYF.

A note on this clone: A read error may account for a junction end that differs from germline. The chain is built from TRBV7-2 and TRBJ1-3, with 7 bases matching TRBD1. This CDR3 is built from 17 residues. Germline V lookup: CDR1 SGHTA, CDR2 FQGNSA. Here the CDR3 DNA reads TGTGCCAGCAGCGTAGCTAGTCCAGGGGGCTCTGGAAACACCATATATTTT. This translates into CASSVASPGGSGNTIYF.

The chain uses TRBV6-1 and TRBJ1-4, with 9 nucleotides matching TRBD1. V lost 2 bases to trimming and J lost 8 bases; unmatched junction nucleotides: 9. This CDR3 comprises 16 residues. CDR1 MNHNS and CDR2 SASEGT come from the germline V gene. The CDR3 DNA is TGTGCCAGCAGTGAACTATCCGGGACAGGGCACGAAAAACTGTTTTTT. Amino acid sequence: CASSELSGTGHEKLFF.

J is TRBJ1-4 and V is TRBV7-2, with D possibly being TRBD1 (5 bases). The CDR3 is 16 residues long. Germline V gives CDR1 SGHTA, CDR2 FQGNSA. V was trimmed by 3 bases and J by 2 bases, leaving 13 bases between them. CDR3 sequence (DNA): TGTGCCAGCAGCTTGCGGGACCCCGCGACTAATGAAAAACTGTTTTTT. Translating it yields CASSLRDPATNEKLFF.

This rearrangement joins TRBV20-1 to TRBJ1-5; 7 positions agree with TRBD1. The CDR3 runs to 14 residues. Germline V CDR1 and CDR2: DFQATT, SNEGSKA (reference sequence). V lost 3 bases and J lost 3; bases outside the gene matches: 5. In DNA, the CDR3 is TGCAGTGCTAGTCGACAGGGTAACAATCAGCCCCAGCATTTT. Its protein product is CSASRQGNNQPQHF.

The rearrangement joins TRBV5-1 to TRBJ2-5; TRBD2 agrees at 12 bases. The CDR3 is made up of 18 amino acids. The ends lost 0 bases at V and 1 base at J; junction bases unmatched: 7. CDR1 is SGHRS, CDR2 YFSETQ, per germline. The CDR3 bases are TGCGCCAGCAGCTTGGGTTCACTAGCGGGGGGCGTCCAAGAGACCCAGTACTTC. This translates into CASSLGSLAGGVQETQYF.

This rearrangement joins TRBV5-6 to TRBJ1-6; 9 bases map to TRBD1. Germline loops: CDR1 SGHDT, CDR2 YYEEEE. V dropped 4 bases and J dropped 9; count of bases not matched to a gene: 8. The CDR3 totals 15 residues. The CDR3 coding sequence is TGTGCCAGCAGCCTACCACAGGGGGCGGGTTCACCCCTCCACTTT. This translates into CASSLPQGAGSPLHF.

This clone was found a few times. A junction end diverges from the germline sequence, so it may reflect a read error. V is TRBV19 and J is TRBJ1-3; D is ambiguous. Per the germline V gene, CDR1 is LNHDA and CDR2 is SQIVND (reference sequence). This CDR3 has 14 amino acids. The CDR3 is CASSIRSTGNTIYF. Written as DNA, the CDR3 is TGTGCCAGCAGTATACGTAGTACTGGAAACACCATATATTTT.

A single count supports this clone. V and J are TRBV20-1 and TRBJ2-7; maybe TRBD2 (6 bases). Germline V gene lookup returns CDR1 DFQATT and CDR2 SNEGSKA (reference sequence). The CDR3 has 11 amino acids. The V end lost 5 bases, the J end lost 3 bases, and 8 bases lay between the germline ends. The CDR3 loop is CSAPGGYEQYF. The CDR3 DNA reads as TGCAGTGCTCCCGGGGGCTACGAGCAGTACTTC.

This sequence joins TRBV19 and TRBJ2-1; D might be TRBD1 (5 bases). V lost 8 bases, J lost 5 bases, and 16 bases lay in between. The CDR3 consists of 14 residues. The germline CDR1 and CDR2 sequences are LNHDA and SQIVND (reference sequence). CDR3 sequence (DNA): TGTGCCAGTTCAGCATCGACAGTAAACAATGAGCAGTTCTTC. Encoded protein: CASSASTVNNEQFF. The variable domain in full, completed from reference TRBV19 and TRBJ2-1, reads DGGITQSPKYLFRKEGQNVTLSCEQNLNHDAMYWYRQDPGQGLRLIYYSQIVNDFQKGDIAEGYSVSREKKESFPLTVTSAQKNPTAFYLCASSASTVNNEQFFGPGTRLTVL.

The chain is built from TRBV16 and TRBJ1-1; 10 nucleotides align to TRBD1. The V gene end was trimmed by 1 base and the J gene end by 6 bases; junction bases not matched to a gene: 5. This CDR3 has 15 amino acids. Germline lookup yields CDR1 KGHSY and CDR2 FQNENV. CDR3 sequence reads: CASSQFRQGASEAFF. CDR3 in DNA: TGTGCCAGCAGCCAATTCCGACAGGGGGCCTCTGAAGCTTTCTTT.

Notes on this clone: The junction and the germline gene differ at one end; a read error may be behind it. The genes are TRBV27 and TRBJ2-3, with TRBD2 matching 8 bases. Looked up from germline, CDR1 is MNHEY and CDR2 is SMNVEV (reference sequence). The CDR3 length is 15 residues. In DNA, the CDR3 is TGTGCCAGCAGTTTTAGGGCGGGAGGAACAGGTACGCAGTATTTT. It specifies CASSFRAGGTGTQYF.

The chain carries TRBV9 and TRBJ1-3, with D perhaps TRBD1 (5 bases). The V gene's germline CDR1 is SGDLS and CDR2 YYNGEE. V was cut by 0 bases and J by 2 bases, with 9 bases left in between. This CDR3 has 15 amino acids. The CDR3 is CASSVGRVPGNTIYF. The DNA for the CDR3 is TGTGCCAGCAGCGTAGGCAGGGTCCCTGGAAACACCATATATTTT.

The chain carries TRBV6-6 and TRBJ2-2; 10 nucleotides align to TRBD2. The germline V gene has CDR1 MNHNY and CDR2 SVGAGI (reference sequence). This CDR3 has 15 residues. V trimming: 6 bases; J trimming: 5 bases; junction bases outside the gene matches: 6. CDR3 sequence: CASSHSGRNTGELFF. The CDR3 coding sequence is TGTGCCAGCAGCCATAGCGGGAGGAATACCGGGGAGCTGTTTTTT.

This rearrangement joins TRBV29-1 to TRBJ2-1; no definite D call. CDR1 SQVTM and CDR2 ANQGSEA come from the germline V gene. V was trimmed by 4 bases and J by 0 bases, leaving 7 bases between them. This CDR3 region has 13 residues. The CDR3 bases are TGCAGCGTTGTTTTGAGCTCCTACAATGAGCAGTTCTTC. Protein: CSVVLSSYNEQFF.

The chain employs TRBV29-1 and TRBJ2-1; possible D gene TRBD2, 6 bases. The germline CDR1 and CDR2 sequences are SQVTM and ANQGSEA. The V end was cut by 4 bases, the J end by 0 bases, with 10 bases between. The CDR3 has 14 amino acids. For the CDR3, the DNA is TGCAGCGTTGTTCGGGGGAGCTCCTACAATGAGCAGTTCTTC. Amino acid sequence: CSVVRGSSYNEQFF.

Concerning this clone: One end of the junction varies from germline; a read error may be responsible. This specimen includes other DNA sequences encoding the same CDR3. The J gene is TRBJ2-1, the V gene TRBV6-1; D is ambiguous. The CDR3 is 14 amino acids. CDR1 is MNHNS, CDR2 SASEGT, per germline. The CDR3 region has the DNA TGTGCTAGCAGTGAAGCGCCGGCCTACAATGAGCAGTTCTTC. This sequence encodes CASSEAPAYNEQFF.

The chain joins TRBV7-3 to TRBJ2-1, with TRBD2 matching 10 bases. V was pared by 2 bases and J by 7 bases, with 20 bases of the junction left unmatched. The CDR3 extends over 20 amino acids. Germline V gene data show CDR1 as SGHTA and CDR2 as FQGTGA. CDR3 nucleotides: TGTGCCAGCAGCTTAGAGTCTCCTATCATAGCGGGGGGTGCTAGAAATGAGCAGTTCTTC. This sequence encodes CASSLESPIIAGGARNEQFF.

The CDR3 reads CASSFGASAYNSPLHF. In nucleotides, the CDR3 is TGTGCCAGCAGTTTTGGGGCCAGCGCCTATAATTCACCCCTCCACTTT. The chain couples TRBV28 to TRBJ1-6; maybe TRBD1 (5 bases). CDR1 is MDHEN and CDR2 is SYDVKM in the germline V gene. This CDR3 is built from 16 residues. V gave up 3 bases and J gave up 2 bases, with 11 bases separating them.

The chain combines TRBV6-5 with TRBJ1-4; tentatively, D is TRBD1 (6 bases). CDR1 is MNHEY, CDR2 SVGAGI, per germline. Trimming pared 6 bases from V and 6 bases from J, leaving 11 bases between. The length of the CDR3 is 13 residues. CDR3 nucleotide sequence: TGTGCCAGCAGCCAACAGGGAGATGAAAAACTGTTTTTT. The encoded protein is CASSQQGDEKLFF.

The chain has TRBV5-5 and TRBJ2-7; 11 positions agree with TRBD2. Looked up from germline, CDR1 is SGHKS and CDR2 is YYEKEE (reference sequence). V shed 1 base, J shed 7 bases, and the junction held 7 bases outside the gene matches. The CDR3 loop spans 15 amino acids. The CDR3: CASSLTLAGGWEQYF. The CDR3 region has the DNA TGTGCCAGCAGCTTGACCCTAGCGGGGGGTTGGGAGCAGTACTTC.

This clone was recorded once. The rearrangement uses TRBV6-5 and TRBJ2-7; the match to TRBD2 covers 11 bases. Germline CDR1 reads MNHEY; CDR2 reads SVGAGI. With 1 base clipped from V and 4 bases from J, the junction kept 3 bases outside the gene matches. The CDR3 consists of 15 residues. The CDR3 DNA sequence: TGTGCCAGCAGTTACTTTACTAGCGGGAGTTACGAGCAGTACTTC. This codes for CASSYFTSGSYEQYF.

The J gene is TRBJ2-7, the V gene TRBV29-1, with D maybe TRBD1 (5 bases). Per the germline V gene, CDR1 is SQVTM and CDR2 is ANQGSEA. V lost 7 bases and J lost 3, with 25 bases in between. This CDR3 has 16 amino acids. CDR3 nucleotides: TGCAGCGCCAGATCCCTTTCCTCCCCAGGGCACTACGAGCAGTACTTC. The encoded protein is CSARSLSSPGHYEQYF.

The V call is TRBV7-2, the J call TRBJ1-6; TRBD1 aligns across 8 bases. V trimming: 6 bases; J trimming: 8 bases; junction bases outside the gene matches: 6. In germline, CDR1 is SGHTA, CDR2 FQGNSA. This CDR3 comprises 14 residues. The CDR3 bases are TGTGCCAGCAGTCGGACAGGGTTGGATTCACCCCTCCACTTT. It encodes CASSRTGLDSPLHF.